This TCR beta chain was captured in a study of cytomegalovirus exposure and HLA in healthy donors. Study overall: HLA-typed donors were the source of about 85 million unique TCRs, which an early data release held.

Use of 60 Vbeta and 13 Jbeta primers characterized the PCR. The method was immunoSEQ multiplex PCR; TCRdb's version includes in-frame clones alone and lacks a portion of them. Listed are around 26,000 clones; around 17% falls within the top ten. With 8 bases removed from V and 0 bases from J, the gap between germline ends came to 13 bases. This CDR3 comprises 14 residues. Germline V gene data show CDR1 as MNHEY and CDR2 as SVGAGI. This TCR was recovered from a male donor in good health and CMV-seropositive. The chain combines TRBV6-5 with TRBJ1-1, with D hard to call. The sample was PBMCs. The CDR3 DNA follows: TGTGCCAGCGGGAGGAGCAGCTTGAACACTGAAGCTTTCTTT. Translating it yields CASGRSSLNTEAFF.